The 31 T cell receptor beta chains listed next were all sequenced from one sample in a study of control samples from healthy donors and cancer patients. Profiling relied on immunoSEQ multiplex PCR, and the TCRdb table lists in-frame clones only, not all of them. The sample records 110,000 or so clones, roughly 91% being singletons. What was sequenced was blood. These receptors all stem from a woman aged 45-59 years in good health.

The chain is built from TRBV7-2 and TRBJ1-2; TRBD1 matches at 7 bases. Germline trimming cut 6 bases from V and 7 bases from J; bases unmatched to any gene: 8. The length of the CDR3 is 13 residues. Germline V gene sequence: CDR1 SGHTA, CDR2 FQGNSA. CDR3 in DNA: TGTGCCAGCAGTCCGGACAGGTCATCTGGCTACACCTTC. Residues: CASSPDRSSGYTF.

The rearrangement links TRBV7-9 to TRBJ2-7; 10 nucleotides agree with TRBD1. The CDR3 loop spans 19 amino acids. V shed 6 bases, J shed 1 base, and the junction held 18 bases outside the gene matches. In germline, CDR1 is SEHNR, CDR2 FQNEAQ (reference sequence). CDR3 DNA: TGTGCCAGCAGACATCCGGGACAGGGGAGACGGGGAGTGTCCTACGAGCAGTACGTC. Its translation: CASRHPGQGRRGVSYEQYV.

The chain combines TRBV29-1 with TRBJ2-2; D is undetermined. This CDR3 comprises 14 residues. The germline V gene encodes CDR1 SQVTM and CDR2 ANQGSEA. The V and J ends lost 4 bases and 1 base respectively, with 10 bases between them. The CDR3 bases are TGCAGCGTTGGAGGCAGTGTGAACACCGGGGAGCTGTTTTTT. It encodes CSVGGSVNTGELFF.

CDR3 sequence reads: CASSTTPGTEAFF. The CDR3 DNA is TGTGCCAGCAGCACAACCCCGGGGACTGAAGCTTTCTTT. The V call is TRBV7-2, the J call TRBJ1-1; D not certain. The germline CDR1 and CDR2 sequences are SGHTA and FQGNSA. V gave up 5 bases and J gave up 5 bases, with 12 bases separating them. The CDR3 totals 13 residues.

V usage is TRBV5-1 and J usage is TRBJ2-3, with a weak D call TRBD1 (6 bases). The CDR3 length is 14 residues. Trimming cost V 8 bases and J 2 bases, with 15 bases left between them. The germline V gene encodes CDR1 SGHRS and CDR2 YFSETQ. CDR3 DNA: TGCGCCAGTAGGAAACAGGGTACCACAGATACGCAGTATTTT. As protein: CASRKQGTTDTQYF.

The chain carries TRBV30 and TRBJ1-1, with 7 bases identical to TRBD1. The junction had 15 bases not matched to a gene; V was cut back by 4 bases and J by 7 bases. Germline V gene data show CDR1 as GTSNPN and CDR2 as SVGIG (reference sequence). CDR3 length: 15 residues. CDR3 DNA sequence: TGTGCCTGGAATAACAGGGGACAGCTGAAAGGTGAAGCTTTCTTT. Protein sequence: CAWNNRGQLKGEAFF.

In DNA, the CDR3 is TGTGCCAGCAACGAGAAAAAGACGGTGTACCAAGAGACCCAGTACTTC. It codes for CASNEKKTVYQETQYF. The chain joins TRBV27 to TRBJ2-5; D is ambiguous. V lost 7 bases and J 0 bases, leaving 18 bases between the germline ends. The CDR3 consists of 16 residues. Germline CDR1 reads MNHEY; CDR2 reads SMNVEV (reference sequence).

The J gene is TRBJ2-7, the V gene TRBV12-5; TRBD1 matches at 12 bases. Germline V lookup: CDR1 LGHNT, CDR2 FRNRAP. This CDR3 has 18 amino acids. V gave up 0 bases and J gave up 5 bases; unmatched junction bases: 11. The CDR3 spells CASGLVLSGQGAPDEQYV. CDR3 DNA: TGTGCTAGTGGTTTGGTACTCTCGGGACAGGGGGCGCCGGACGAGCAGTACGTC.

The chain employs TRBV7-7 and TRBJ2-1; TRBD2 matches at 10 bases. This CDR3 contains 16 residues. J was trimmed by 2 bases and V by 1 base; bases with no gene match: 2. The germline V gene has CDR1 SSHAT and CDR2 FNYEAQ (reference sequence). As DNA, the CDR3 is TGTGCCAGCAGCTTAGACGGGACTAGCGCCTACAATGAGCAGTTCTTC. Translation: CASSLDGTSAYNEQFF.

The genes are TRBV30 and TRBJ1-5, with 9 bases that match TRBD1. Trimming at V came to 3 bases and at J to 4 bases, leaving 7 bases not matched to a gene. Germline CDR1 and CDR2: GTSNPN and SVGIG (reference sequence). The CDR3 is 15 amino acids. Written as DNA, the CDR3 is TGTGCCTGGAGCGGCAGGGACAGGGCAAATCAGCCCCAGCATTTT. Translated, it gives CAWSGRDRANQPQHF.

The V gene is TRBV7-2, the J gene TRBJ2-7; D is perhaps TRBD2 (6 bases). This CDR3 region has 16 residues. Germline V gene lookup returns CDR1 SGHTA and CDR2 FQGNSA. V lost 5 bases, J lost 4 bases, and 21 bases lay in between. The CDR3 sequence: CASSPGGIGPSYEQYV. The CDR3 nucleotides are TGTGCCAGCAGCCCTGGGGGGATCGGGCCCTCTTACGAGCAGTACGTC.

The CDR3 DNA reads as TGTGCCAGCAGTTACGACAGGGGGGTCACAGATACGCAGTATTTT. It yields the protein CASSYDRGVTDTQYF. The genes are TRBV6-5 and TRBJ2-3, with 9 bases fitting TRBD1. Looked up from germline, CDR1 is MNHEY and CDR2 is SVGAGI. The CDR3 is 15 amino acids. V lost 2 bases, J lost 2 bases, and 2 bases stayed unmatched.

This rearrangement joins TRBV7-3 to TRBJ2-1; 10 bases map to TRBD2. Germline V CDR1 and CDR2: SGHTA, FQGTGA. Trimming took 2 bases from V and 9 from J; bases not matched to a gene: 16. The CDR3 is made up of 18 amino acids. The DNA for the CDR3 is TGTGCCAGCAGCTTATCAGCGGGAGGGCCGTCCTCTATTCGTGAGCAGTTCTTC. This codes for CASSLSAGGPSSIREQFF.

This clone has only a few counts. The J gene is TRBJ1-3, the V gene TRBV4-1; no definite D call. V was shortened by 0 bases and J by 0 bases, with 6 bases between the two germline ends. This CDR3 is 15 amino acids long. CDR1 is MGHRA, CDR2 YSYEKL, per germline. The CDR3 here is CASSQDWSSGNTIYF. The CDR3 DNA reads TGCGCCAGCAGCCAAGATTGGAGCTCTGGAAACACCATATATTTT.

This clone came up a few times. V is TRBV30 and J is TRBJ2-7; the D gene could be TRBD1 or TRBD2 (5 bases each). Per germline, CDR1 GTSNPN and CDR2 SVGIG (reference sequence). V shed 0 bases and J shed 2 bases, with 8 bases lying between them. The CDR3 spans 13 residues. In nucleotides, the CDR3 is TGTGCCTGGAGTGTGGGGGAAGCCTACGAGCAGTACGTC. It specifies CAWSVGEAYEQYV.

This clone was observed a few times. The chain employs TRBV10-3 and TRBJ2-2, with 15 bases identical to TRBD2. The ends lost 8 bases at V and 6 bases at J; junction bases unmatched: 4. Per germline, CDR1 ENHRY and CDR2 SYGVKD. CDR3 size: 15 residues. CDR3 nucleotides: TGTGCCATCGGGACTAGCGGGGGGCATTCCGGGGAGCTGTTTTTT. Its translation is CAIGTSGGHSGELFF.

The chain recombines TRBV5-6 with TRBJ2-7, with D perhaps given as TRBD1 or TRBD2 (5 bases each). The CDR3 has 13 residues. CDR1 and CDR2 from the germline V gene are SGHDT and YYEEEE. The V gene lost 0 bases and the J gene lost 6 bases, with 10 bases spanning the gap. CDR3 loop: CASSLGGGFEQYV. The CDR3 DNA reads as TGTGCCAGCAGCTTGGGGGGCGGGTTCGAGCAGTACGTC.

The chain combines TRBV7-3 with TRBJ2-1; D might be TRBD1 (7 bases). The ends were cut back, 5 bases at V and 1 base at J, with 12 bases in the middle. Germline CDR1 and CDR2: SGHTA and FQGTGA. The CDR3 spans 15 residues. The CDR3 region has the DNA TGTGCCAGCAGCGCGGGACAGTTGTCCTACAATGAGCAGTTCTTC. Translated, it gives CASSAGQLSYNEQFF.

This chain uses TRBV12-3 or TRBV12-4 with TRBJ2-7; D remains unclear. Trimming took 1 base from V and 5 from J, leaving 3 bases between them. The CDR3 length is 11 residues. The CDR3 protein is CASSLGNEQYV. In nucleotides, the CDR3 is TGTGCCAGCAGTTTAGGGAACGAGCAGTACGTC.

A single count supports this clone. CDR3 protein: CASERGGYEQYF. As DNA, the CDR3 is TGTGCCAGCGAAAGGGGAGGGTACGAGCAGTACTTC. The chain links TRBV2 to TRBJ2-7; 7 bases agree with TRBD2. In germline, CDR1 is SNHLY, CDR2 FYNNEI. The CDR3 is made up of 12 amino acids. Unmatched junction bases numbered 5, after V lost 8 bases and J lost 4 bases. Drawing the rest from reference TRBV2 and TRBJ2-7, the complete variable domain is EPEVTQTPSHQVTQMGQEVILRCVPISNHLYFYWYRQILGQKVEFLVSFYNNEISEKSEIFDDQFSVERPDGSNFTLKIRSTKLEDSAMYFCASERGGYEQYFGPGTRLTVT.

The chain joins TRBV10-1 to TRBJ2-3; D ambiguous. The CDR3 runs to 13 residues. In germline, CDR1 is WNHNN, CDR2 SYGVQD (reference sequence). V was clipped by 4 bases and J by 3 bases, with 8 bases between them. CDR3: CASSGLYTDTQYF. The DNA of the CDR3 is TGCGCCAGCAGTGGACTTTATACAGATACGCAGTATTTT.

This sequence joins TRBV19 and TRBJ1-6; no clear D gene. Trimming removed 3 bases from V and 0 bases from J, with 21 bases in between. The CDR3 sequence is 20 residues long. CDR1 and CDR2 from the germline V gene are LNHDA and SQIVND (reference sequence). The CDR3: CASSITVFIGRSSYNSPLHF. CDR3 bases: TGTGCCAGTAGTATCACGGTGTTTATTGGCCGAAGCTCCTATAATTCACCCCTCCACTTT.

This chain joins TRBV6-6 and TRBJ1-2; D call uncertain. CDR1 MNHNY and CDR2 SVGAGI come from the germline V gene (reference sequence). V lost 2 bases and J lost 6, with 4 bases in between. The CDR3 length is 11 residues. The CDR3 loop is CASSYGDGYTF. The CDR3 DNA sequence: TGTGCCAGCAGTTACGGGGATGGCTACACCTTC.

This clone was seen a handful of times. CDR3 nucleotide sequence: TGTGCCAGCACGCGGGACGGAGCATATTCACCCCTCCACTTT. Its translation is CASTRDGAYSPLHF. The gene calls are TRBV2 and TRBJ1-6, with D possibly matching TRBD1 (5 bases). CDR3 length equals 14 residues. Germline V gene lookup returns CDR1 SNHLY and CDR2 FYNNEI. Deletions cut 7 bases from V and 8 bases from J, with 15 bases between.

The chain carries TRBV18 and TRBJ1-3, with D possibly TRBD1 on 5 matching bases. V was clipped by 3 bases and J by 0 bases, with 18 bases between them. The CDR3 sequence is 18 residues long. Germline assignment: CDR1 KGHSH and CDR2 LQKENI. The DNA of the CDR3 is TGTGCCAGCTCACCGGGACCCGGAATATCTAGCTCTGGAAACACCATATATTTT. This sequence encodes CASSPGPGISSSGNTIYF.

The V gene is TRBV5-1, the J gene TRBJ1-2; 7 bases map to TRBD1. The V gene's germline CDR1 is SGHRS and CDR2 YFSETQ. The CDR3 contains 15 residues. V was clipped by 4 bases and J by 5 bases; unmatched bases: 11. CDR3 nucleotides: TGCGCCAGCAGCCCGGAAGAAGGGGGCGGGTATGGCTACACCTTC. It specifies CASSPEEGGGYGYTF. Full variable domain (rest looked up from reference TRBV5-1 and TRBJ1-2): KAGVTQTPRYLIKTRGQQVTLSCSPISGHRSVSWYQQTPGQGLQFLFEYFSETQRNKGNFPGRFSGRQFSNSRSEMNVSTLELGDSALYLCASSPEEGGGYGYTFGSGTRLTVV.

This chain connects TRBV7-9 to TRBJ2-1, with 9 nucleotides matching TRBD1. The CDR3 consists of 13 residues. Per germline, CDR1 SEHNR and CDR2 FQNEAQ (reference sequence). The J segment lost 8 bases and the V segment lost 5 bases, leaving 4 bases of the junction unmatched. CDR3 sequence (DNA): TGTGCCAGCAGCGCCGGGACAGGGTATGAGCAGTTCTTC. Translated, it gives CASSAGTGYEQFF. Looking up the rest from reference TRBV7-9 and TRBJ2-1 gives the full variable domain: DTGVSQNPRHKITKRGQNVTFRCDPISEHNRLYWYRQTLGQGPEFLTYFQNEAQLEKSRLLSDRFSAERPKGSFSTLEIQRTEQGDSAMYLCASSAGTGYEQFFGPGTRLTVL.

This chain uses TRBV19 with TRBJ2-7; D gene unclear. Trimming cost V 3 bases and J 0 bases, with 6 bases left between them. This CDR3 has 13 amino acids. Germline V gene lookup returns CDR1 LNHDA and CDR2 SQIVND (reference sequence). CDR3 region: CASSIRDSYEQYF. The DNA of the CDR3 is TGTGCCAGTAGTATTCGAGACTCCTACGAGCAGTACTTC.

The chain joins TRBV15 to TRBJ2-4, with D uncertain. Trimming stripped 5 bases from V and 0 bases from J, with 8 bases between. This CDR3 has 14 amino acids. The germline CDR1 and CDR2 sequences are LNHNV and YYDKDF (reference sequence). CDR3 in DNA: TGTGCCACCAGCGTAGGAGTAGCCAAAAACATTCAGTACTTC. Encoded protein: CATSVGVAKNIQYF.

The J gene is TRBJ2-7, the V gene TRBV20-1; D is undetermined. Germline CDR1 is DFQATT and CDR2 is SNEGSKA (reference sequence). This CDR3 region has 11 residues. V shed 5 bases and J shed 0 bases, with 5 bases lying between them. CDR3 DNA sequence: TGCAGTGCTCAGAGCTCCTACGAGCAGTACTTC. It is translated as CSAQSSYEQYF.

The rearrangement joins TRBV7-9 to TRBJ2-1, with D unclear. This CDR3 region has 15 residues. V dropped 3 bases and J dropped 0 bases, with 9 bases sitting between them. Germline V gene data show CDR1 as SEHNR and CDR2 as FQNEAQ (reference sequence). CDR3 residues: CASSFSGSSYNEQFF. In DNA form, the CDR3 reads TGTGCCAGCAGCTTTTCCGGAAGCTCCTACAATGAGCAGTTCTTC.